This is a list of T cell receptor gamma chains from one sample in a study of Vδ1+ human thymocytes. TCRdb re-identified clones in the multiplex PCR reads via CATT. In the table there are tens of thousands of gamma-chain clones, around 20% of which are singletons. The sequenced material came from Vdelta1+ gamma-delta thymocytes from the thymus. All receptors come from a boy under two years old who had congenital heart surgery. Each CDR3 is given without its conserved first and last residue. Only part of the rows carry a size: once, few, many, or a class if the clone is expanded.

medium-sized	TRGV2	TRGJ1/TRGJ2	ATWDGHYYKKL
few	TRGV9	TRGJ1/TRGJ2	ALWEDAHKKL
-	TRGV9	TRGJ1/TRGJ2	ALWEAPRKL
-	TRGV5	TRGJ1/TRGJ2	ATWDHIAKWRKL
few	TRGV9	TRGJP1	ALWIYTTGWFKI
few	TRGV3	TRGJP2	ATWDRFYSSDWIKT
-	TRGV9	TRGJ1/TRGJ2	ALWETSYYKKL
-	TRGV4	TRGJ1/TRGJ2	ATWDEGLVYYKKL
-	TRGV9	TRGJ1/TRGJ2	ALWECGVYYKKL
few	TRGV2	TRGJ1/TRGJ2	ATWDGHPYYKKL
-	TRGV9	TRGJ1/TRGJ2	ALWEGRNYYKNL
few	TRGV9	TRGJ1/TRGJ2	ALWEVRGYPGKL
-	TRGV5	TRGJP	ATWTIELGKKIKV
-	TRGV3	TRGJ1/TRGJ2	ATWDSPLGYKKL
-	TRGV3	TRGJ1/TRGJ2	ATWDRPYRYKKL
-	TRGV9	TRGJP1	ALWEVQYATGWFKI
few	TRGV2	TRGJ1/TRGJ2	ATWDGGNYYKKL
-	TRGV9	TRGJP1	ALSYRGWFKI
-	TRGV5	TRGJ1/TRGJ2	ATWDDILRAKL
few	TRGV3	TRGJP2	ATWVPSDWIKT
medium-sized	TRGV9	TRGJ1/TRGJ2	ALWDKKL
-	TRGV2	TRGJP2	ATWDGPYSSDWIKT
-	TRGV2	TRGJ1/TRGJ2	ATWDGVEKL
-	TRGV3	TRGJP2	ATWDMGCGSSDWIKT
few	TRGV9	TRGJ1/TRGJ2	ALWEDPRKL
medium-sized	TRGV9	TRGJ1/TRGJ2	ALWEVHPKKL